These 21 T cell receptor beta chains were all obtained from the same sample, sequenced in a study of PD-1 blockade in classical Hodgkin lymphoma. Time point defined: cycle 4 day 1 (C4D1), after 6 weeks of nivolumab. Each patient experienced a relapse that followed autologous stem cell transplantation, and brentuximab vedotin exposure varied. Generated by immunoSEQ multiplex PCR, the TCRdb table keeps only in-frame clones and is missing some. The sample has about 39,000 clones; 77% are singletons. Sequenced here: peripheral blood mononuclear cells (PBMCs), sampled before the fourth cycle of nivolumab. The receptor source for this set is a human donor with classical Hodgkin lymphoma.

This clone is a singleton in its sample. The chain joins TRBV4-3 to TRBJ1-1; D possibly corresponds to TRBD1 (5 bases). Looked up from germline, CDR1 is LGHNA and CDR2 is YSLEER. This CDR3 has 14 residues. Trimming left V 0 bases short and J 1 base short, with 6 bases between. The CDR3 DNA sequence: TGCGCCAGCAGCCAAGAGGGGGGGAACACTGAAGCTTTCTTT. Its translation is CASSQEGGNTEAFF.

The V call is TRBV7-6, the J call TRBJ2-7; a weak D match, TRBD2 (6 bases). CDR3 length: 15 amino acids. CDR1 is SGHVS and CDR2 is FNYEAQ in the germline V gene. The V and J ends lost 4 bases and 4 bases respectively, with 17 bases between them. The chain's CDR3 is CASSSDPGVGYEQYF. As DNA, the CDR3 is TGTGCCAGCAGCTCGGACCCGGGGGTGGGTTACGAGCAGTACTTC.

This chain uses TRBV5-1 with TRBJ2-7, with D tentatively TRBD1 (7 bases). V lost 4 bases and J 0 bases, leaving 17 bases between the germline ends. This CDR3 has 16 amino acids. Germline loops: CDR1 SGHRS, CDR2 YFSETQ. The CDR3 spells CASSGIAGQISYEQYF. CDR3 sequence (DNA): TGCGCCAGCAGCGGTATCGCGGGACAGATCTCCTACGAGCAGTACTTC.

The J gene is TRBJ1-6, the V gene TRBV11-2; D not certain. The CDR3 contains 13 residues. V shed 0 bases and J shed 8 bases, with 5 bases lying between them. From germline, CDR1 is SGHAT and CDR2 FQNNGV. CDR3 amino acids: CASSLDRHSPLHF. The CDR3, as DNA: TGTGCCAGCAGCTTAGATCGGCATTCACCCCTCCACTTT.

The chain recombines TRBV6-5 with TRBJ2-7, with D unclear. The ends were cut back, 5 bases at V and 3 bases at J, with 17 bases in the middle. Germline CDR1 MNHEY, CDR2 SVGAGI. This CDR3 is built from 15 residues. The CDR3 nucleotides read TGTGCCAGCAGTCCCGGAATCGGCCAGTTCTACGAGCAGTACTTC. Encoded protein: CASSPGIGQFYEQYF.

This rearrangement joins TRBV27 to TRBJ1-5; no clear D gene. The germline CDR1 and CDR2 sequences are MNHEY and SMNVEV (reference sequence). V shed 4 bases and J shed 2 bases, with 9 bases lying between them. There are 14 residues in the CDR3. The CDR3 region has the DNA TGTGCCAGCAGTTCCCGCTACGGCAATCAGCCCCAGCATTTT. It is translated as CASSSRYGNQPQHF.

The V and J genes are TRBV6-6 and TRBJ1-1; a possible D gene is TRBD1 (5 bases). The ends were cut back, 7 bases at V and 4 bases at J, with 16 bases in the middle. The CDR3 loop spans 14 amino acids. Looked up from germline, CDR1 is MNHNY and CDR2 is SVGAGI (reference sequence). The chain's CDR3 is CASNPGIEGTEAFF. DNA for the CDR3: TGTGCCAGCAACCCAGGGATTGAAGGCACTGAAGCTTTCTTT.

There are a few counts of this clone. The chain joins TRBV28 to TRBJ2-5; tentatively, D is TRBD1 (5 bases). The CDR3 is made up of 15 amino acids. V lost 5 bases to trimming and J lost 5 bases, with 18 bases between them. Germline lookup yields CDR1 MDHEN and CDR2 SYDVKM. The CDR3 sequence: CASSLNRWAVETQYF. DNA of the CDR3: TGTGCCAGCAGTCTCAACAGGTGGGCGGTGGAGACCCAGTACTTC.

The CDR3 DNA reads TGTGCCAGCAGTCGCGGGGGGGCCCAAGAGACCCAGTACTTC. Its protein is CASSRGGAQETQYF. The rearrangement links TRBV6-5 to TRBJ2-5, with 9 positions matching TRBD2. The CDR3 extends over 14 amino acids. CDR1 and CDR2 (germline): MNHEY, SVGAGI. The junction had 2 bases not matched to a gene; V was cut back by 5 bases and J by 1 base.

The CDR3 loop is CASSPQRQQPQHF. The DNA for the CDR3 is TGTGCCAGCAGCCCACAAAGGCAGCAGCCCCAGCATTTT. The genes are TRBV11-2 and TRBJ1-5, with unresolved D. This CDR3 comprises 13 residues. Deletions cut 5 bases from V and 7 bases from J, with 12 bases between. Germline V CDR1 and CDR2: SGHAT, FQNNGV.

The chain combines TRBV7-2 with TRBJ2-3, with a tentative D call TRBD1 (6 bases). Germline V gives CDR1 SGHTA, CDR2 FQGNSA. Trimming left V 5 bases short and J 2 bases short, with 8 bases between. The CDR3 is 13 residues long. As DNA, the CDR3 is TGTGCCAGCAGCGGGACACACACAGATACGCAGTATTTT. This translates into CASSGTHTDTQYF.

This clone was seen a single time. The chain couples TRBV27 to TRBJ2-7, with 11 nucleotides matching TRBD1. The V and J ends lost 2 bases and 3 bases, in that order; junction bases with no gene match: 3. This CDR3 comprises 15 residues. In germline, CDR1 is MNHEY, CDR2 SMNVEV (reference sequence). The CDR3 DNA reads as TGTGCCAGCAGTTTAGGACAGGGGGCGAGCTACGAGCAGTACTTC. The encoded protein is CASSLGQGASYEQYF.

V usage is TRBV5-6 and J usage is TRBJ2-3; D is uncertain. CDR1 and CDR2 from the germline V gene are SGHDT and YYEEEE. Trimming pared 3 bases from V and 0 bases from J, leaving 5 bases between. The CDR3 covers 13 residues. The CDR3 spells CASSSYSTDTQYF. In DNA, the CDR3 is TGTGCCAGCAGCTCTTATAGCACAGATACGCAGTATTTT.

The genes are TRBV18 and TRBJ2-7; the match to TRBD1 covers 10 bases. Germline values: CDR1 KGHSH, CDR2 LQKENI. The J segment lost 3 bases and the V segment lost 7 bases, leaving 6 bases of the junction unmatched. The CDR3 spans 14 residues. CDR3 sequence reads: CASFGQGGIYEQYF. The CDR3 DNA sequence: TGTGCCAGCTTCGGACAGGGGGGAATCTACGAGCAGTACTTC. Full variable domain (remainder filled in from reference TRBV18 and TRBJ2-7): NAGVMQNPRHLVRRRGQEARLRCSPMKGHSHVYWYRQLPEEGLKFMVYLQKENIIDESGMPKERFSAEFPKEGPSILRIQQVVRGDSAAYFCASFGQGGIYEQYFGPGTRLTVT.

The chain couples TRBV6-1 to TRBJ2-1; TRBD1 matches at 9 bases. The CDR3 spans 13 residues. After removal of 9 bases from V and 4 bases from J, the junction contained 4 bases not matched to a gene. Germline V CDR1 and CDR2: MNHNS, SASEGT. For the CDR3, the DNA is TGTGCCAGTAGGACAGGGGTTTACAATGAGCAGTTCTTC. Protein product: CASRTGVYNEQFF.

This clone was seen only a few times. CDR3 coding DNA: TGTGCCAGCAGTCTAGGGACAGGGGTGGGCGGCTACACCTTC. Translating gives CASSLGTGVGGYTF. V and J are TRBV6-5 and TRBJ1-2; TRBD1 matches at 10 bases. This CDR3 contains 14 residues. The trim removed 5 bases at V and 8 bases at J, leaving 8 bases unmatched. CDR1 is MNHEY and CDR2 is SVGAGI in the germline V gene.

The CDR3 loop reads CASSLASLRSGANVLTF. CDR3 DNA: TGTGCCAGCAGCTTGGCCTCCCTGAGGTCTGGGGCCAACGTCCTGACTTTC. The chain couples TRBV5-6 to TRBJ2-6, with no clear D. Trimming removed 0 bases at V and 1 base at J, with 11 bases between. Germline V gene lookup returns CDR1 SGHDT and CDR2 YYEEEE. The CDR3 is made up of 17 amino acids.

The rearrangement uses TRBV1 and TRBJ2-2; the D call of TRBD1 is as the table states it, not checked on the DNA. TRBV1 is described as a pseudogene. This CDR3 spans 17 amino acids. Here the CDR3 DNA reads TGCACCAGCAGCCAAGATCTTCCCCAGGGGTTTTACGGGGAGCTGTTTTTT. Amino acid sequence: CTSSQDLPQGFYGELFF.

The count of this clone is one. This sequence joins TRBV29-1 and TRBJ2-5; perhaps TRBD1 as D (5 bases). V lost 7 bases, J lost 1 base, and 13 bases lay in between. The length of the CDR3 is 13 residues. Germline V CDR1 and CDR2: SQVTM, ANQGSEA. The CDR3 is CSAKKGVQETQYF. The CDR3 DNA is TGCAGCGCCAAGAAAGGGGTCCAAGAGACCCAGTACTTC.

The chain has TRBV30 and TRBJ2-3, with 13 positions matching TRBD2. The length of the CDR3 is 16 residues. Losses at the gene ends were 3 bases for V and 4 bases for J; bases not matched to a gene: 7. Germline V gene lookup returns CDR1 GTSNPN and CDR2 SVGIG (reference sequence). The chain's CDR3 is CAWRPGLAGAADTQYF. The CDR3 DNA is TGTGCCTGGAGGCCAGGACTAGCGGGGGCCGCAGATACGCAGTATTTT.

Only a few counts were recorded for this clone. The chain combines TRBV2 with TRBJ2-5, with 8 bases matching TRBD2. The V segment lost 10 bases and the J segment 5 bases; nucleotides outside the gene matches: 9. There are 13 residues in the CDR3. Germline values: CDR1 SNHLY, CDR2 FYNNEI. The CDR3 DNA follows: TGTGCCACCAAGTCGGGGGGGCTGGAGACCCAGTACTTC. Its translation: CATKSGGLETQYF.